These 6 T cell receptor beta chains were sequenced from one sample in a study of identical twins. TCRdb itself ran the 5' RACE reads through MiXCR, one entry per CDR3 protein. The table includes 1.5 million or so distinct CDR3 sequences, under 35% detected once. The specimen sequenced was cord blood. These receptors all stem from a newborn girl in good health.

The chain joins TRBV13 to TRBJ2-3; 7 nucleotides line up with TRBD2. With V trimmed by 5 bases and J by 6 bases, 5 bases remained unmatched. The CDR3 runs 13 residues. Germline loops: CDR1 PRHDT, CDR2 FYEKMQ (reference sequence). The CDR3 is CASSTFGGDTQYF. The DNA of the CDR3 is TGTGCCAGCAGCACCTTCGGGGGGGATACGCAGTATTTT. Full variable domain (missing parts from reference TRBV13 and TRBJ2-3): AAGVIQSPRHLIKEKRETATLKCYPIPRHDTVYWYQQGPGQDPQFLISFYEKMQSDKGSIPDRFSAQQFSDYHSELNMSSLELGDSALYFCASSTFGGDTQYFGPGTRLTVL.

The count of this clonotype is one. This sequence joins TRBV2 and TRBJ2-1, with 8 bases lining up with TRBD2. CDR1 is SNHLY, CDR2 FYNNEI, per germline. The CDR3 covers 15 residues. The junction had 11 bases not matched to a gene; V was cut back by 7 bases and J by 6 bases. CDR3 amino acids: CASTEEGTRTNEQFF. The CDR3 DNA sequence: TGTGCCAGCACCGAAGAGGGGACTAGGACCAATGAGCAGTTCTTC.

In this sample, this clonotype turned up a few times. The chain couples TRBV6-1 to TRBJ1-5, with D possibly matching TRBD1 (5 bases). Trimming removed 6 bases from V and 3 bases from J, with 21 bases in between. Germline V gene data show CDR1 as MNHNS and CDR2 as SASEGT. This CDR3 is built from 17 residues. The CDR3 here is CASSRRFSGYVNQPQHF. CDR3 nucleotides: TGTGCCAGCAGCCGAAGGTTTTCAGGGTATGTCAATCAGCCCCAGCATTTT.

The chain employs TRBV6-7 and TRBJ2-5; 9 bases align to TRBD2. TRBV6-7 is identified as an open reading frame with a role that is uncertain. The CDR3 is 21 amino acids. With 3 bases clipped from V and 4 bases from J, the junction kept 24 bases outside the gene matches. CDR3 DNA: TGTGCCAGCAGTTATTCCCCCGGACTAGCGACACGCCGAGTTACTACAGAGACCCAGTACTTC. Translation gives CASSYSPGLATRRVTTETQYF.

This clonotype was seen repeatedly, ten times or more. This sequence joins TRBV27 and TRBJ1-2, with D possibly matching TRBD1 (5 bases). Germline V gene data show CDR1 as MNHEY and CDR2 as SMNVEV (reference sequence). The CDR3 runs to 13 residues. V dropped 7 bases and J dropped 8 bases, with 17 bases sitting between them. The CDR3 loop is CASKAFPQGGYTF. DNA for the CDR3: TGTGCCAGCAAGGCATTCCCCCAGGGAGGCTACACCTTC.

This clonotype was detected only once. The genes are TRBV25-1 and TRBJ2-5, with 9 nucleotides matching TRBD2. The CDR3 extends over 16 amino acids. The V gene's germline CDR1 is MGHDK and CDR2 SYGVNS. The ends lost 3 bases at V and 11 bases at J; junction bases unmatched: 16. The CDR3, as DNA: TGTGCCAGCAGTGACCCTCTGGGACTAGCCTACAATGAGCAGTACTTC. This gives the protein CASSDPLGLAYNEQYF. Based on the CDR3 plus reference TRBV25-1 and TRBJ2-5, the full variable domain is EADIYQTPRYLVIGTGKKITLECSQTMGHDKMYWYQQDPGMELHLIHYSYGVNSTEKGDLSSESTVSRIRTEHFPLTLESARPSHTSQYLCASSDPLGLAYNEQYFGPGTRLLVL.